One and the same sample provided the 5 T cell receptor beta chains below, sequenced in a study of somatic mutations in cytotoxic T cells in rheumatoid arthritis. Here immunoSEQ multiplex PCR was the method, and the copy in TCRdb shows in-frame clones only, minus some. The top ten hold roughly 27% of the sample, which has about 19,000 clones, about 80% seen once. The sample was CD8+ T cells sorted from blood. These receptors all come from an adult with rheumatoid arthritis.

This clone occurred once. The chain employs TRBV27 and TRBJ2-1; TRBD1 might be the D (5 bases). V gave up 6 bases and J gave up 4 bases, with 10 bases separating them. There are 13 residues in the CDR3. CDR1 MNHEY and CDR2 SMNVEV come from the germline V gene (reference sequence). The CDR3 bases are TGTGCCAGCAGCTCTACAGGTTACAATGAGCAGTTCTTC. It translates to CASSSTGYNEQFF.

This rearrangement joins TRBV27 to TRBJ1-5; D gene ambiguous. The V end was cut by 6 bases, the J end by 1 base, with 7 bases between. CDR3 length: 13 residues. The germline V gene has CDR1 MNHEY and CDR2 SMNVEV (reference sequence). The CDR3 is CASSPMSNQPQHF. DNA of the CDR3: TGTGCCAGCAGCCCCATGAGCAATCAGCCCCAGCATTTT.

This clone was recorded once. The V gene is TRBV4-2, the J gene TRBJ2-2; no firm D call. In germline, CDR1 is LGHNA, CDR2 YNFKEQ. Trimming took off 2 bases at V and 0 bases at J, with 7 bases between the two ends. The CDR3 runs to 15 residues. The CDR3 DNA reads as TGTGCCAGCAGCCAACTTGGTTCGAACACCGGGGAGCTGTTTTTT. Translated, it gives CASSQLGSNTGELFF.

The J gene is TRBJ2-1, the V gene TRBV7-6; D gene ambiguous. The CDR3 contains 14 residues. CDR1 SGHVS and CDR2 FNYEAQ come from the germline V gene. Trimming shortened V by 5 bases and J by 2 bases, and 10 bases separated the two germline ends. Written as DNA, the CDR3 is TGTGCCAGCAGCCACGATCATCCCTACAATGAGCAGTTCTTC. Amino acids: CASSHDHPYNEQFF.

Here the CDR3 reads CASISLDRAYNEQFF. For the CDR3, the DNA is TGTGCCAGCATAAGCTTGGACAGGGCCTACAATGAGCAGTTCTTC. The chain carries TRBV28 and TRBJ2-1; the match to TRBD1 covers 8 bases. There are 15 residues in the CDR3. V shed 7 bases, J shed 2 bases, and the junction held 7 bases outside the gene matches. Germline V lookup: CDR1 MDHEN, CDR2 SYDVKM.